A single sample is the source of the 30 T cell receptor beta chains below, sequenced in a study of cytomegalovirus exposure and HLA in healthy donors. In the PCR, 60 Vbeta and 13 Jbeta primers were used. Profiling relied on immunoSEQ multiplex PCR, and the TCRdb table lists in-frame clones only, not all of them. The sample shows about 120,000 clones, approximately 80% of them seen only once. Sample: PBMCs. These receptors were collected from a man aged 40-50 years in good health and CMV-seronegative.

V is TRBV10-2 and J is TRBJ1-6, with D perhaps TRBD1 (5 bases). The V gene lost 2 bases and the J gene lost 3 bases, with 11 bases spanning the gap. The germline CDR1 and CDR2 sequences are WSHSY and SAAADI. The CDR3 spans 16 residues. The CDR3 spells CASSEPGKGYNSPLHF. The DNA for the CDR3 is TGCGCCAGCAGTGAGCCAGGGAAAGGCTATAATTCACCCCTCCACTTT.

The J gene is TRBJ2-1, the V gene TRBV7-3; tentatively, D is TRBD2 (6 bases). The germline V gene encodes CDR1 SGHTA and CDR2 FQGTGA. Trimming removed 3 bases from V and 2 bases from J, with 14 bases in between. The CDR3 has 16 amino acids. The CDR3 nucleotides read TGTGCCAGCAGCTTTAGCGGAGATGGACCCTACAATGAGCAGTTCTTC. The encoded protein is CASSFSGDGPYNEQFF.

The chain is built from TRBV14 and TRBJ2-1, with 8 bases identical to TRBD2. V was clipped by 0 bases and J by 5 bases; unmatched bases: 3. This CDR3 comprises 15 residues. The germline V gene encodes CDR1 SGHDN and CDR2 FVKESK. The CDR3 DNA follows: TGTGCCAGCAGCCAAGATTACGGGAGGGACAATGAGCAGTTCTTC. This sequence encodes CASSQDYGRDNEQFF.

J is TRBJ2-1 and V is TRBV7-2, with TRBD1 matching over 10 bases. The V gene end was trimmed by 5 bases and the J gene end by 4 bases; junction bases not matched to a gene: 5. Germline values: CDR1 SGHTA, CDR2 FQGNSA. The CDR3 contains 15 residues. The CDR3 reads CASSHAGQGYNEQFF. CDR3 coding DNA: TGTGCCAGCAGCCACGCGGGACAGGGGTACAATGAGCAGTTCTTC.

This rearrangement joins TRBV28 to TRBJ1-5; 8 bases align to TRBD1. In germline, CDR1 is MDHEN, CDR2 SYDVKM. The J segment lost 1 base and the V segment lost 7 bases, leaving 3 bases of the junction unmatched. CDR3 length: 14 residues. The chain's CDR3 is CASITGGSNQPQHF. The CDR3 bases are TGTGCCAGCATAACAGGGGGAAGCAATCAGCCCCAGCATTTT.

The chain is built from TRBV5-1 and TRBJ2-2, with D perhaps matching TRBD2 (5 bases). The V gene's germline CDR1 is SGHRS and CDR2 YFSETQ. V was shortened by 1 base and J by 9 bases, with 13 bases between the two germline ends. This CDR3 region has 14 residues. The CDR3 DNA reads TGCGCCAGCAGCTTGCGGGGATCCTCCAGGGAGCTGTTTTTT. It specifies CASSLRGSSRELFF.

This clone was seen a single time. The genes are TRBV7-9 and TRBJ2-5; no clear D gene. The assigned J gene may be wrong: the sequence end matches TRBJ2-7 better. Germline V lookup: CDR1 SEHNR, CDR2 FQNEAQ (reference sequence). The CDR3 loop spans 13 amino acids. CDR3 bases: TGTGCCAGCAGCCATGGTGAGCGTTACGAGCAGTACTTC. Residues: CASSHGERYEQYF.

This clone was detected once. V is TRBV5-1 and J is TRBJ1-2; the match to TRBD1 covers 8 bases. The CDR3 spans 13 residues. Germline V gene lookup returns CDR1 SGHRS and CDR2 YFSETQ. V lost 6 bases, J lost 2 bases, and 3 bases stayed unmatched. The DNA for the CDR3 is TGCGCCAGCACCTGGGACAGGAACTATGGCTACACCTTC. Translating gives CASTWDRNYGYTF.

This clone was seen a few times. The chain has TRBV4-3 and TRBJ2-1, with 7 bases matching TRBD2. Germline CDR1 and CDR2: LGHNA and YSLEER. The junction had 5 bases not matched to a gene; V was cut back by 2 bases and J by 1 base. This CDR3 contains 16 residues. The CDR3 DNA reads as TGCGCCAGCAGCCAAAATGAGCGGGGATCCTACAATGAGCAGTTCTTC. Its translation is CASSQNERGSYNEQFF.

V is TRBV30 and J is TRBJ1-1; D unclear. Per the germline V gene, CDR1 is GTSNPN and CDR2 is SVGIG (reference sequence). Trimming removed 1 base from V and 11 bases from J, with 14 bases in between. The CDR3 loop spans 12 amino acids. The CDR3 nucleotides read TGTGCCTGGAGTGATTCCTACCAGGTCGCTTTCTTT. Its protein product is CAWSDSYQVAFF.

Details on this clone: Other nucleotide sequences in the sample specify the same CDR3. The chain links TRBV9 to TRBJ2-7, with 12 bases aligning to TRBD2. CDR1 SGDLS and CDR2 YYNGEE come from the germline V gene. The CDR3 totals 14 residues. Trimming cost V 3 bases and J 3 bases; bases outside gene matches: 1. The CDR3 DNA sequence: TGTGCCAGCAGCGAGACTAGCGGGGGCTACGAGCAGTACTTC. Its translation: CASSETSGGYEQYF.

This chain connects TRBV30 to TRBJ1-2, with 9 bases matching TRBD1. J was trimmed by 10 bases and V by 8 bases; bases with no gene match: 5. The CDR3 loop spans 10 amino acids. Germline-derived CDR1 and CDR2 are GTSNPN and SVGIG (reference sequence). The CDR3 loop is CASGTGHYTF. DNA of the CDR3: TGTGCCAGCGGGACAGGGCACTACACCTTC.

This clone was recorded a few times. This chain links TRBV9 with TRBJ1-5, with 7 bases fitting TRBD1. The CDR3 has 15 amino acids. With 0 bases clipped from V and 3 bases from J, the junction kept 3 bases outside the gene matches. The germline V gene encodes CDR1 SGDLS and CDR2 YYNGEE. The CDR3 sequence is CASSVEGTVNQPQHF. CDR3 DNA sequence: TGTGCCAGCAGCGTAGAAGGGACAGTCAATCAGCCCCAGCATTTT.

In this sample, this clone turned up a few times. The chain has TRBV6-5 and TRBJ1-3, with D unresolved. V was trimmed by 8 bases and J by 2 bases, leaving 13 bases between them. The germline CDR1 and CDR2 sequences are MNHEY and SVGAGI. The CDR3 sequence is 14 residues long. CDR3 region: CASSRGNPGNTIYF. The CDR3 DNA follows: TGTGCCAGCTCCAGAGGGAACCCTGGAAACACCATATATTTT.

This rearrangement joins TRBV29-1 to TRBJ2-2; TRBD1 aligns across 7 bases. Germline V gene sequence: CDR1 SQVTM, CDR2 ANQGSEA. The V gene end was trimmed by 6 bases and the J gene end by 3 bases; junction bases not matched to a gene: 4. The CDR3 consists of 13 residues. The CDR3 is CSVVGQYTGELFF. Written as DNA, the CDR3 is TGCAGCGTGGTGGGACAGTACACCGGGGAGCTGTTTTTT.

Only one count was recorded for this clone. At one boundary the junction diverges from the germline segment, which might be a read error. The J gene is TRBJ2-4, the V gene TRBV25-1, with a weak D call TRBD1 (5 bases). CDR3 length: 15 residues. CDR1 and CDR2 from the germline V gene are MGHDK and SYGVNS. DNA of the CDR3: TGTGCCAGCAGTGGTTTTCGTGGGGCCAGAAACATTCAGTACTTC. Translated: CASSGFRGARNIQYF. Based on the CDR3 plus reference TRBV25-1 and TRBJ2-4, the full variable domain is EADIYQTPRYLVIGTGKKITLECSQTMGHDKMYWYQQDPGMELHLIHYSYGVNSTEKGDLSSESTVSRIRTEHFPLTLESARPSHTSQYLCASSGFRGARNIQYFGAGTRLSVL.

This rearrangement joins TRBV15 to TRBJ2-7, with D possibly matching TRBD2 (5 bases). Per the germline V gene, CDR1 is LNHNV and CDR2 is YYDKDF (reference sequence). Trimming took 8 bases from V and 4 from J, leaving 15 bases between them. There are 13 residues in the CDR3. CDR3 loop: CATAGVGGYEQYF. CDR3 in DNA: TGTGCCACCGCCGGGGTGGGCGGGTACGAGCAGTACTTC.

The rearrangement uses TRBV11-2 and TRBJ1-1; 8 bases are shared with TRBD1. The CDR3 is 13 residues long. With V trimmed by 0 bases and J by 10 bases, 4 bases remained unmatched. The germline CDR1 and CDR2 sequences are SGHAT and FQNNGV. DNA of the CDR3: TGTGCCAGCAGCTTAGATAGGACAGGGTTAGCTTTCTTT. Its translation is CASSLDRTGLAFF. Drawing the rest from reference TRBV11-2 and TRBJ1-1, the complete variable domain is EAGVAQSPRYKIIEKRQSVAFWCNPISGHATLYWYQQILGQGPKLLIQFQNNGVVDDSQLPKDRFSAERLKGVDSTLKIQPAKLEDSAVYLCASSLDRTGLAFFGQGTRLTVV.

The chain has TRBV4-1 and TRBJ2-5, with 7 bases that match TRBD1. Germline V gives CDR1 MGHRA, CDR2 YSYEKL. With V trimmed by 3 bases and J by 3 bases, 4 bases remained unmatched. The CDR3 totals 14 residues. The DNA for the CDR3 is TGCGCCAGCAGCCATCCCGACAGGGAAGAGACCCAGTACTTC. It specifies CASSHPDREETQYF.

CDR3 DNA: TGTGCCAGCAGCTCCGCCGGGACACCTTATGGCTACACCTTC. The encoded protein is CASSSAGTPYGYTF. The V gene is TRBV7-2, the J gene TRBJ1-2, with a tentative D call TRBD1 (6 bases). The CDR3 loop spans 14 amino acids. V was pared by 4 bases and J by 5 bases, with 14 bases between. CDR1 is SGHTA and CDR2 is FQGNSA in the germline V gene.

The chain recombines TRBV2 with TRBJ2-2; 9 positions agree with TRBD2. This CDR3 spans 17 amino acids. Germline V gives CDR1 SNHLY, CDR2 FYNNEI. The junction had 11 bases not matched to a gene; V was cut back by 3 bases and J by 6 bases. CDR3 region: CASSERAGGPSPGELFF. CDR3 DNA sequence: TGTGCCAGCAGTGAGAGGGCGGGAGGGCCCTCCCCCGGGGAGCTGTTTTTT.

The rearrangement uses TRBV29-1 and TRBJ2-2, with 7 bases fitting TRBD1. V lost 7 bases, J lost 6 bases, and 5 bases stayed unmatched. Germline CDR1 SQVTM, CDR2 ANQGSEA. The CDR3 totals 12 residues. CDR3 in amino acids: CSGNRGSGELFF. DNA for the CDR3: TGCAGCGGGAACAGGGGTTCCGGGGAGCTGTTTTTT.

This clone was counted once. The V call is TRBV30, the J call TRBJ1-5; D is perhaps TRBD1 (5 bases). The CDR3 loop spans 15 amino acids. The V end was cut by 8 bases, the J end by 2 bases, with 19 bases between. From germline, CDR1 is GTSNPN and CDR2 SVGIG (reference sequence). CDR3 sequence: CAAKKSTERNQPQHF. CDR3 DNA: TGTGCCGCGAAAAAATCGACAGAGCGCAATCAGCCCCAGCATTTT.

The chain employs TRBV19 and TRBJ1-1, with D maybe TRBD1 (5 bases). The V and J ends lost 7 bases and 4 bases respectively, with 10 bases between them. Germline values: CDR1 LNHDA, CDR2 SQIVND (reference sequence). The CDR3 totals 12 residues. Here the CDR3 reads CASTRGFTEAFF. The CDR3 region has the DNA TGTGCCAGTACCCGGGGGTTCACTGAAGCTTTCTTT.

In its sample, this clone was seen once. CDR3 nucleotide sequence: TGTGCCAGCAGCTTAAGCGGGGGACAGGGGGGGAATGAGCAGTTCTTC. This sequence encodes CASSLSGGQGGNEQFF. This chain connects TRBV7-9 to TRBJ2-1, with 11 bases aligning to TRBD1. With V trimmed by 2 bases and J by 7 bases, 7 bases remained unmatched. CDR3 size: 16 residues. Germline V lookup: CDR1 SEHNR, CDR2 FQNEAQ (reference sequence).

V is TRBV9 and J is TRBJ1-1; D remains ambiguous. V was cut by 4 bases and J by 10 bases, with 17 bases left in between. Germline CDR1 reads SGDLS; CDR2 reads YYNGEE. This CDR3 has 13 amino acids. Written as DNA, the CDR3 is TGTGCCAGCAGCACTCCCGGGAGAGGAGTAGCTTTCTTT. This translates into CASSTPGRGVAFF.

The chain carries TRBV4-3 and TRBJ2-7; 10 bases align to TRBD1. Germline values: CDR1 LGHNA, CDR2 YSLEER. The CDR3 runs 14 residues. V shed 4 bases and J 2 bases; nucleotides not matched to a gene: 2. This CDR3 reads CASSLGTGAYEQYF. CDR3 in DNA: TGCGCCAGCAGCCTGGGGACAGGGGCCTACGAGCAGTACTTC.

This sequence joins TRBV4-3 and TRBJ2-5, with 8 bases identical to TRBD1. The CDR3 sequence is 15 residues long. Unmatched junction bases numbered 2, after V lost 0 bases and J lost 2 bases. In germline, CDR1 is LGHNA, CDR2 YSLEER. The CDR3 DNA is TGCGCCAGCAGCCAAGATCGGACAGGGCAAGAGACCCAGTACTTC. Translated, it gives CASSQDRTGQETQYF.

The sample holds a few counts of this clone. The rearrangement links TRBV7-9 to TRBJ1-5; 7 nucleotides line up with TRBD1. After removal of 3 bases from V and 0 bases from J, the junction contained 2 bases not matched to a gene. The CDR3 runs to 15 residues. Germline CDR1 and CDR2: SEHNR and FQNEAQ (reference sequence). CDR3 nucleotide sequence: TGTGCCAGCAGCTTGGGACAGAATAGCAATCAGCCCCAGCATTTT. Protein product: CASSLGQNSNQPQHF.

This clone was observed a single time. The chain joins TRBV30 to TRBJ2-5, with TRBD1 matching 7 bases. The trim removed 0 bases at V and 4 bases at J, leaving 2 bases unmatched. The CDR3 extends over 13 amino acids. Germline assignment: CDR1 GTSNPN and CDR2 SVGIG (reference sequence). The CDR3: CAWSVSGGETQYF. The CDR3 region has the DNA TGTGCCTGGAGTGTATCAGGGGGAGAGACCCAGTACTTC.